This T cell receptor beta chain was identified in a study of CD8 T cells in ankylosing spondylitis. This clonotype was counted only a few times. Its antigen is not identified. Study-level points and caveats: Blood from ankylosing spondylitis patients appeared to carry a characteristic eight-variant TCR beta motif.

The CDR3 has 17 amino acids. Germline V CDR1 and CDR2: SGHDN, FVKESK. V lost 2 bases to trimming and J lost 4 bases, with 18 bases between them. TCRdb reanalysed the 5' RACE reads using MiXCR and keeps one entry per CDR3 protein. Of about 390,000 distinct CDR3 sequences listed, under 25% are singletons. Sequencing was performed on blood, either unsorted or a sorted T cell fraction (not recorded which). The chain links TRBV14 to TRBJ2-1; D gene ambiguous. This TCR was recovered from a male donor with ankylosing spondylitis. CDR3 loop: CASSQLGPSPEYNEQFF. The CDR3 region has the DNA TGTGCCAGCAGCCAATTGGGTCCCTCCCCCGAGTACAATGAGCAGTTCTTC.